These T cell receptor beta chains were read from a single sample in a study of human T cells and chemical hapten exposure. TCRdb re-called the RACE reads through MiXCR, storing one row per CDR3 protein. The sample yields 240,000 or so distinct CDR3 sequences, around 9.3% seen once. The sample was whole blood, taken in connection with sensitization to the hapten diphenylcyclopropenone (DPC). The receptors here all came from a woman aged 40 to 50 with alopecia areata. Some clones in this sample may be carry-over from other donors' samples. Both conserved end residues are part of each CDR3. The D gene is left open where the match is weak. The listing skips clone size in some rows; elsewhere it reads once, few, many or a size class.

CDR3nt: TGTGACAGCAGCCGGGACCAGAACACCGGGGAGCTGTTTTTT; CDR3aa: CDSSRDQNTGELFF; d_gene: .; v_gene: TRBV7-2; abundance: .; j_gene: TRBJ2-2
CDR3nt: TGTGCCAGCAGTCTGAGGGGGAACTACGAGCAGTACTTC; CDR3aa: CASSLRGNYEQYF; d_gene: .; v_gene: TRBV28; abundance: few; j_gene: TRBJ2-7
CDR3nt: TGTGCCAGCAGCTTAGGCCGCTCTGGAAACACCATATATTTT; CDR3aa: CASSLGRSGNTIYF; d_gene: .; v_gene: TRBV7-9; abundance: many; j_gene: TRBJ1-3
CDR3nt: TGTGCCAGCAGCTTGGGACAGCCGCGTAATGAAAAACTGTTTTTT; CDR3aa: CASSLGQPRNEKLFF; d_gene: TRBD1; v_gene: TRBV7-2; abundance: few; j_gene: TRBJ1-4
CDR3nt: TGTGCCAGCAGCCCATCCAGGACGTCTAACGAGCAGTACTTC; CDR3aa: CASSPSRTSNEQYF; d_gene: .; v_gene: TRBV7-2; abundance: .; j_gene: TRBJ2-7
CDR3nt: TGTGCCAGCAGTTTACGCAGGGCTAGCGAGCAGTACTTC; CDR3aa: CASSLRRASEQYF; d_gene: .; v_gene: TRBV28; abundance: few; j_gene: TRBJ2-7
CDR3nt: TGTGCCAGCAGTCGGACGGCAGATACGCAGTATTTT; CDR3aa: CASSRTADTQYF; d_gene: .; v_gene: TRBV6-6; abundance: .; j_gene: TRBJ2-3
CDR3nt: TGTGCCAGCAGTTTAGGCGCGGAGACCCAGTACTTC; CDR3aa: CASSLGAETQYF; d_gene: .; v_gene: TRBV12-3/TRBV12-4; abundance: many; j_gene: TRBJ2-5
CDR3nt: TGTGCCAGCACCTATCAGGGGCAGGGGACCCAGTACTTC; CDR3aa: CASTYQGQGTQYF; d_gene: .; v_gene: TRBV6-5; abundance: few; j_gene: TRBJ2-5
CDR3nt: TGCGCCAGCAGCCCTCTCCTCCTAGCGGGAGTTGCTGGGGAGCTGTTTTTT; CDR3aa: CASSPLLLAGVAGELFF; d_gene: TRBD2; v_gene: TRBV5-1; abundance: many; j_gene: TRBJ2-2
CDR3nt: TGCAGCGCAGCACCACGGACAGATCGTTCCTACGAGCAGTACTTC; CDR3aa: CSAAPRTDRSYEQYF; d_gene: .; v_gene: TRBV29-1; abundance: .; j_gene: TRBJ2-7
CDR3nt: TGTGCCAGCAGACTAGCGGGAGGGGGCAATGAGCAGTTCTTC; CDR3aa: CASRLAGGGNEQFF; d_gene: TRBD2; v_gene: TRBV12-3/TRBV12-4; abundance: many; j_gene: TRBJ2-1
CDR3nt: TGTGCCAGCAGCCAGAGCGGGAGCTCCTACAATGAGCAGTTCTTC; CDR3aa: CASSQSGSSYNEQFF; d_gene: TRBD2; v_gene: TRBV14; abundance: many; j_gene: TRBJ2-1
CDR3nt: TGTGCCAGCAGTGACGAAACCGGGACAGCTAACTATGGCTACACCTTC; CDR3aa: CASSDETGTANYGYTF; d_gene: TRBD1; v_gene: TRBV25-1; abundance: many; j_gene: TRBJ1-2
CDR3nt: TGTGCCAGCAGTTTACCAGGGGGAGGTACTGAAGCTTTCTTT; CDR3aa: CASSLPGGGTEAFF; d_gene: TRBD1; v_gene: TRBV12-3/TRBV12-4; abundance: many; j_gene: TRBJ1-1
CDR3nt: TGCAGCGTCGCGGCCGGGACCTATAACTATGGCTACACCTTC; CDR3aa: CSVAAGTYNYGYTF; d_gene: .; v_gene: TRBV29-1; abundance: .; j_gene: TRBJ1-2
CDR3nt: TGTGCCAGCAGACCGCGGCTGGGGGGCAATGAGCAGTTCTTC; CDR3aa: CASRPRLGGNEQFF; d_gene: .; v_gene: TRBV27; abundance: few; j_gene: TRBJ2-1
CDR3nt: TGCAGCGTCAGACTAGCGGCATTCGAGCAGTACTTC; CDR3aa: CSVRLAAFEQYF; d_gene: TRBD2; v_gene: TRBV29-1; abundance: many; j_gene: TRBJ2-7
CDR3nt: TGTGCCAGCAGCGTAGTTGCGGGGACAGGGTGGAACACCGGGGAGCTGTTTTTT; CDR3aa: CASSVVAGTGWNTGELFF; d_gene: TRBD1; v_gene: TRBV9; abundance: few; j_gene: TRBJ2-2
CDR3nt: TGTGCCAGCAGCTTACTCCGGGACAGGGTCTCAGCCCCAAAGTACGAGCAGTACTTC; CDR3aa: CASSLLRDRVSAPKYEQYF; d_gene: TRBD1; v_gene: TRBV7-2; abundance: few; j_gene: TRBJ2-7
CDR3nt: TGCAGTGCTCGACTAGCGGGAGGGCACTACGAGCAGTACTTC; CDR3aa: CSARLAGGHYEQYF; d_gene: TRBD2; v_gene: TRBV20-1; abundance: few; j_gene: TRBJ2-7
CDR3nt: TGTGCCAGCAGTTTCTTGCTGCCGGGACAGGGTGAGAACACTGAAGCTTTCTTT; CDR3aa: CASSFLLPGQGENTEAFF; d_gene: TRBD1; v_gene: TRBV28; abundance: many; j_gene: TRBJ1-1
CDR3nt: TGTGCCAGCAGTTTGGTAGGGGTGGGAGCTTTCTTT; CDR3aa: CASSLVGVGAFF; d_gene: .; v_gene: TRBV28; abundance: many; j_gene: TRBJ1-1
CDR3nt: TGTGCCACCAGTGACCCGGGACGGGGGAACACTGAAGCTTTCTTT; CDR3aa: CATSDPGRGNTEAFF; d_gene: .; v_gene: TRBV24-1; abundance: many; j_gene: TRBJ1-1
CDR3nt: TGTGCCAGCACCACCGGAGGCTATGGCTACACCTTC; CDR3aa: CASTTGGYGYTF; d_gene: .; v_gene: TRBV6-2/TRBV6-3; abundance: .; j_gene: TRBJ1-2
CDR3nt: TGCAGCGTAGCCGACAGATTGAACACTGAAGCTTTCTTT; CDR3aa: CSVADRLNTEAFF; d_gene: .; v_gene: TRBV29-1; abundance: .; j_gene: TRBJ1-1
CDR3nt: TGTGCCAGCAGTTTAGGGGCTCGACAGGGGATAGGGACCTACGAGCAGTACTTC; CDR3aa: CASSLGARQGIGTYEQYF; d_gene: TRBD1; v_gene: TRBV28; abundance: .; j_gene: TRBJ2-7
CDR3nt: TGTGCCAGCAGCACCGGCCCGAGCTCCTACGAGCAGTACTTC; CDR3aa: CASSTGPSSYEQYF; d_gene: .; v_gene: TRBV21-1; abundance: .; j_gene: TRBJ2-7
CDR3nt: TGTGCCAGCAGCCGTCCTAGCGGGAGCTACAATGAGCAGTTCTTC; CDR3aa: CASSRPSGSYNEQFF; d_gene: TRBD2; v_gene: TRBV12-3/TRBV12-4; abundance: few; j_gene: TRBJ2-1
CDR3nt: TGTGCCAGCAGCCAATCCCTAGCGGGAGGGACCAATGAGCAGTTCTTC; CDR3aa: CASSQSLAGGTNEQFF; d_gene: TRBD2; v_gene: TRBV3-1; abundance: few; j_gene: TRBJ2-1
CDR3nt: TGCGCCAGCAGCTTGGTCGCGGGAGAAACCTACAATGAGCAGTTCTTC; CDR3aa: CASSLVAGETYNEQFF; d_gene: TRBD2; v_gene: TRBV5-1; abundance: few; j_gene: TRBJ2-1
CDR3nt: TGTGCCAGCAGCGCCAGGGGTAGAGGAGAGACCCAGTACTTC; CDR3aa: CASSARGRGETQYF; d_gene: .; v_gene: TRBV5-6; abundance: .; j_gene: TRBJ2-5
CDR3nt: TGCAGCGTTGGGCGGACCCAAGAGACCCAGTACTTC; CDR3aa: CSVGRTQETQYF; d_gene: .; v_gene: TRBV29-1; abundance: many; j_gene: TRBJ2-5
CDR3nt: TGTGCCAGCAGTTCAATTAATCAGCCCCAGCATTTT; CDR3aa: CASSSINQPQHF; d_gene: .; v_gene: TRBV12-3/TRBV12-4; abundance: few; j_gene: TRBJ1-5
CDR3nt: TGTGCCAGCAGCTTTAACTCCTACAATGAGCAGTTCTTC; CDR3aa: CASSFNSYNEQFF; d_gene: .; v_gene: TRBV7-2; abundance: many; j_gene: TRBJ2-1
CDR3nt: TGTGCCAGCAGCCCAGGGGGGCGCGTGGATACGCAGTATTTT; CDR3aa: CASSPGGRVDTQYF; d_gene: .; v_gene: TRBV14; abundance: few; j_gene: TRBJ2-3
CDR3nt: TGTGCCAGCAGTTTCAGACAGCCACGGAGTGGGGAAAAACTGTTTTTT; CDR3aa: CASSFRQPRSGEKLFF; d_gene: .; v_gene: TRBV28; abundance: few; j_gene: TRBJ1-4
CDR3nt: TGTGCCAGCAGCCCGCCGGGACAGGGAGTCGCTGAAGCTTTCTTT; CDR3aa: CASSPPGQGVAEAFF; d_gene: TRBD1; v_gene: TRBV11-2; abundance: .; j_gene: TRBJ1-1
CDR3nt: TGTGCCAGCAGTAGGACAGGGCTGAACACTGAAGCTTTCTTT; CDR3aa: CASSRTGLNTEAFF; d_gene: TRBD1; v_gene: TRBV12-3/TRBV12-4; abundance: many; j_gene: TRBJ1-1
CDR3nt: TGTGCCAGCAGTTACTCGGCAGGGTACGGCTACACCTTC; CDR3aa: CASSYSAGYGYTF; d_gene: .; v_gene: TRBV6-2/TRBV6-3; abundance: few; j_gene: TRBJ1-2
CDR3nt: TGCAGCGTTTCGGGGACTAGTTCCTACAATGAGCAGTTCTTC; CDR3aa: CSVSGTSSYNEQFF; d_gene: TRBD2; v_gene: TRBV29-1; abundance: few; j_gene: TRBJ2-1
CDR3nt: TGTGCCAGCAGTTTAGGTGGAAACTCCTATAATTCACCCCTCCACTTT; CDR3aa: CASSLGGNSYNSPLHF; d_gene: .; v_gene: TRBV28; abundance: .; j_gene: TRBJ1-6
CDR3nt: TGTGCCAGCAGTTTTTCCCTACCGCCGGAGTACTTC; CDR3aa: CASSFSLPPEYF; d_gene: .; v_gene: TRBV12-3/TRBV12-4; abundance: many; j_gene: TRBJ2-4
CDR3nt: TGTGCCATCACGAGGGGGGAGTATGGCTACACCTTC; CDR3aa: CAITRGEYGYTF; d_gene: .; v_gene: TRBV10-3; abundance: .; j_gene: TRBJ1-2
CDR3nt: TGTGCCACCAGCATATACACCGCTGAAGCTTTCTTT; CDR3aa: CATSIYTAEAFF; d_gene: .; v_gene: TRBV15; abundance: few; j_gene: TRBJ1-1
CDR3nt: TGTGCCAGCAGTCTCCACGGCAGGGGCAATCAGCCCCAGCATTTT; CDR3aa: CASSLHGRGNQPQHF; d_gene: .; v_gene: TRBV28; abundance: few; j_gene: TRBJ1-5
CDR3nt: TGCGCCAGCAGCTCTCAGGGGCCTAACACTGAAGCTTTCTTT; CDR3aa: CASSSQGPNTEAFF; d_gene: .; v_gene: TRBV5-1; abundance: few; j_gene: TRBJ1-1
CDR3nt: TGTGCCAGCAGCCAGGAAGGTACCAATCTACGGGATACGCAGTATTTT; CDR3aa: CASSQEGTNLRDTQYF; d_gene: .; v_gene: TRBV4-2; abundance: few; j_gene: TRBJ2-3
CDR3nt: TGCAGTGCTTACGACAGGAACACTGAAGCTTTCTTT; CDR3aa: CSAYDRNTEAFF; d_gene: .; v_gene: TRBV20-1; abundance: few; j_gene: TRBJ1-1
CDR3nt: TGTGCCAGCAGTCCGACAGTCTACTATGGCTACACCTTC; CDR3aa: CASSPTVYYGYTF; d_gene: .; v_gene: TRBV27; abundance: .; j_gene: TRBJ1-2
CDR3nt: TGTGCCACCAGTGACCCCGGACAGGGCCCAGCTACGCAGTATTTT; CDR3aa: CATSDPGQGPATQYF; d_gene: TRBD1; v_gene: TRBV24-1; abundance: .; j_gene: TRBJ2-3
CDR3nt: TGCGCCAGCACCTTACAGGGGGCGCCGACAGATACGCAGTATTTT; CDR3aa: CASTLQGAPTDTQYF; d_gene: TRBD1; v_gene: TRBV5-1; abundance: few; j_gene: TRBJ2-3